The sequence of this TCR beta chain was determined in a study of T cell responses to AZD1222 COVID-19 vaccine. Germline CDR1 is SGHTA and CDR2 is FQGTGA. The CDR3 consists of 15 residues. Trimming took 5 bases from V and 0 from J, leaving 10 bases between them. For this clone: Antigen unknown.

General study results and limits: Females made up more of the donors, who were largely white British, and clonal diversity may have come out too low. Across the whole spike, CD4 TCRs peaked at regions 160-218 and 743-854.

Profiled with immunoSEQ multiplex PCR; TCRdb holds only in-frame clones, not every one. The data show about 92,000 clones, over 80% seen once. The gene calls are TRBV7-3 and TRBJ1-4; unclear D gene. The sample was peripheral blood, taken on day 0 of AZD1222 vaccination. This TCR was sampled from an adult in good health. CDR3 coding DNA: TGTGCCAGCAGCACCTATACAGCAACTAATGAAAAACTGTTTTTT. Translating it yields CASSTYTATNEKLFF.